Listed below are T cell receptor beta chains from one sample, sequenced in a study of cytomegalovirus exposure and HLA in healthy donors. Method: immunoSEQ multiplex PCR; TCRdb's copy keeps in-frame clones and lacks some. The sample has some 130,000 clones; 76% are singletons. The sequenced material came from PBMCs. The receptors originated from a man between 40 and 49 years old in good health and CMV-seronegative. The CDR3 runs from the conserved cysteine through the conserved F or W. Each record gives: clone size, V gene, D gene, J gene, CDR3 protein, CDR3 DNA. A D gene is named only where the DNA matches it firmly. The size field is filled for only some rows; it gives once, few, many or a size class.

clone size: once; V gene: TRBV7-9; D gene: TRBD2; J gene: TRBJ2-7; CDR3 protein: CASSFGLRGEGEQYF; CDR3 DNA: TGTGCCAGCAGCTTCGGGCTCCGGGGGGAGGGCGAGCAGTACTTC
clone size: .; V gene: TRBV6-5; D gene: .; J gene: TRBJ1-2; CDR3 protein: CASSYSPDIYGYTF; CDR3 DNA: TGTGCCAGCAGTTACTCTCCAGACATCTATGGCTACACCTTC
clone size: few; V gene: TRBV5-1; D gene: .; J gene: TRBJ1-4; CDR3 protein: CASKNSQVNEKLFF; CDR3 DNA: TGCGCCAGCAAAAATAGCCAAGTTAATGAAAAACTGTTTTTT
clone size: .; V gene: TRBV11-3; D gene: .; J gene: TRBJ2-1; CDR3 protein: CASSSRRQDNEQFF; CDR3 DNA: TGTGCCAGCAGCTCCCGACGACAGGACAATGAGCAGTTCTTC
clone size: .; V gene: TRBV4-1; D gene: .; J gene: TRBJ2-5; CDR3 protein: CASSAGAGGHQETQYF; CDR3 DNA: TGCGCCAGCAGTGCTGGGGCAGGGGGGCACCAAGAGACCCAGTACTTC
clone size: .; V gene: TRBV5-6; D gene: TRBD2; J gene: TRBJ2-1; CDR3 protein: CASSWGGNEQFF; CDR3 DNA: TGTGCCAGCAGCTGGGGGGGTAATGAGCAGTTCTTC
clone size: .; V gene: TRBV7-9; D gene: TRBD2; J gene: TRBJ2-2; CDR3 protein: CASSTPGGGPGELFF; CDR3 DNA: TGTGCCAGCAGCACACCCGGGGGGGGCCCCGGGGAGCTGTTTTTT
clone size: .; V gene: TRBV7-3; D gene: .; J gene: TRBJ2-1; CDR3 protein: CASSFTGSLGGNEQFF; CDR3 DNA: TGTGCCAGCAGCTTTACAGGGTCCTTAGGGGGAAATGAGCAGTTCTTC
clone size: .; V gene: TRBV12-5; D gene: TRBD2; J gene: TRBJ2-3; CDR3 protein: CASGLWGGEAQYF; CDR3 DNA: TGTGCTAGTGGTTTGTGGGGGGGGGAGGCGCAGTATTTT
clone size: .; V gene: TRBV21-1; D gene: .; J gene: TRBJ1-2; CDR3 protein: CASSKALYGQHGGSGYTF; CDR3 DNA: TGTGCCAGCAGCAAAGCGCTCTATGGCCAACATGGGGGCTCTGGCTACACCTTC
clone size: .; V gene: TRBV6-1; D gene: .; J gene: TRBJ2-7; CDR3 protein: CASSGGTTYEQYF; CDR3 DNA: TGTGCCAGCAGTGGGGGCACTACCTACGAGCAGTACTTC
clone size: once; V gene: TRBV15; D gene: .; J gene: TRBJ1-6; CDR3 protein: CATRPGTPYSPLHF; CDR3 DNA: TGTGCCACCCGGCCCGGGACACCTTACTCACCCCTCCACTTT
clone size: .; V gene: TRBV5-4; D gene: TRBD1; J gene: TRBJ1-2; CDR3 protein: CASSLGPGTELYGYTF; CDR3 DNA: TGTGCCAGCAGCTTGGGGCCTGGGACAGAACTCTATGGCTACACCTTC
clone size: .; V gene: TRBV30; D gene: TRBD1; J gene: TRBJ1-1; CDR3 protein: CAWSPSTGVATEAFF; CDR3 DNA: TGTGCCTGGAGTCCCTCCACAGGGGTAGCCACTGAAGCTTTCTTT
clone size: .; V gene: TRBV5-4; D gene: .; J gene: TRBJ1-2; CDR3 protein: CASSLPIQGVYGYTF; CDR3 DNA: TGTGCCAGCAGCTTGCCGATACAGGGCGTCTATGGCTACACCTTC
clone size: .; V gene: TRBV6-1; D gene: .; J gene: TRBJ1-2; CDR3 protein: CASSELGLGYGYTF; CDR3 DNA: TGTGCCAGCAGTGAACTCGGACTGGGCTATGGCTACACCTTC
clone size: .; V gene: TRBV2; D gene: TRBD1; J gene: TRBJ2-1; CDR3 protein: CASSVRGFYNEQFF; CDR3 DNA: TGTGCCAGCAGTGTCAGGGGGTTCTACAATGAGCAGTTCTTC
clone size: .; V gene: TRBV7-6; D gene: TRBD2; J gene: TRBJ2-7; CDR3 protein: CASSHGLAGVEQYF; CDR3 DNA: TGTGCCAGCAGCCACGGACTAGCGGGAGTCGAGCAGTACTTC
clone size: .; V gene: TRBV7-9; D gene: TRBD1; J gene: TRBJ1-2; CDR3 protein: CASSPGTGDYGYTF; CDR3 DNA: TGTGCCAGCAGCCCCGGGACAGGTGACTATGGCTACACCTTC
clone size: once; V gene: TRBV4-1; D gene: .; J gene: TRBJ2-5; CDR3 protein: CASSPLGGRGEETQYF; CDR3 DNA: TGCGCCAGCAGCCCCCTCGGGGGGAGGGGGGAAGAGACCCAGTACTTC
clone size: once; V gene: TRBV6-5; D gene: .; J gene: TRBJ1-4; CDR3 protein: CASSYGGVGKLFF; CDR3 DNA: TGTGCCAGCAGTTACGGGGGCGTTGGAAAACTGTTTTTT
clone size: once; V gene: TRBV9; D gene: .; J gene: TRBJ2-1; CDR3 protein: CASSVGDYQDEQFF; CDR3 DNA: TGTGCCAGCAGCGTAGGCGACTACCAGGATGAGCAGTTCTTC
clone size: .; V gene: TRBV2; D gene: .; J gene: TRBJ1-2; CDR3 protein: CATIQGTTYGYTF; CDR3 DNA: TGTGCCACCATCCAAGGGACAACCTATGGCTACACCTTC
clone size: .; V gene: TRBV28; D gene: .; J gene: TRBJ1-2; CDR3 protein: CASLGRDYGYTF; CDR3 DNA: TGTGCCAGCCTCGGCAGGGACTATGGCTACACCTTC
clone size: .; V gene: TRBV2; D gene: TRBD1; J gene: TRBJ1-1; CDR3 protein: CASRVPGGQGTEAFF; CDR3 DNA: TGTGCCAGCAGGGTCCCAGGGGGTCAGGGAACTGAAGCTTTCTTT
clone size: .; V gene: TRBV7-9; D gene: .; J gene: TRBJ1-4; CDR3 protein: CASSLAGWGPNEKLFF; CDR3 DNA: TGTGCCAGCAGCTTAGCAGGTTGGGGCCCTAATGAAAAACTGTTTTTT
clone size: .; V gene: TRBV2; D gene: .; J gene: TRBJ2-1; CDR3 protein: CASSVRAAPEGEQFF; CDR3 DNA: TGTGCCAGCAGTGTTAGAGCGGCCCCGGAGGGGGAGCAGTTCTTC
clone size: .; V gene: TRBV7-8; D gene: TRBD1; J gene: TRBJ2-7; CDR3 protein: CASSLVPGQGAGEQYF; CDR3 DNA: TGTGCCAGCAGCTTAGTCCCCGGTCAGGGGGCTGGAGAGCAGTACTTC
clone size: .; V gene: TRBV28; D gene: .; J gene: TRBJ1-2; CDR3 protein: CASSAETVPLLSGGYTF; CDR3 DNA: TGTGCCAGCAGTGCCGAGACAGTTCCGCTTCTCAGTGGCGGCTACACCTTC
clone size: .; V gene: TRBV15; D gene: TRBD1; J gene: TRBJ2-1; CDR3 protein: CATSKWDRGNNEQFF; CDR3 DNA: TGTGCCACCAGCAAGTGGGACAGGGGAAACAATGAGCAGTTCTTC
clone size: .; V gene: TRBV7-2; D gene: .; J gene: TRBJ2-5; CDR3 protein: CASSSSGAAQYF; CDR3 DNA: TGTGCCAGCAGCTCCTCAGGGGCGGCCCAGTACTTC
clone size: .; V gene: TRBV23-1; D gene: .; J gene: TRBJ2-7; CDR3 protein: CASSQSAGAYEQYF; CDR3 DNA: TGCGCCAGCAGTCAATCAGCAGGGGCCTACGAGCAGTACTTC
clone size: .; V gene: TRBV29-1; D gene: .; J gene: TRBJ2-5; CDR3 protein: CSVGGSGTGAQYF; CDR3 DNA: TGCAGCGTTGGTGGTAGCGGAACAGGGGCCCAGTACTTC
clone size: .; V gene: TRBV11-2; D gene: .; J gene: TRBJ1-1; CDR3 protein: CASSFKGAGLNTEAFF; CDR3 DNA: TGTGCCAGCAGCTTTAAGGGTGCGGGACTTAACACTGAAGCTTTCTTT
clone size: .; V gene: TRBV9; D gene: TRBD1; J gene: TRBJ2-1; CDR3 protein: CASSAPPGTGRAYRPNEQFF; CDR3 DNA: TGTGCCAGCAGCGCGCCCCCCGGGACAGGGCGCGCGTATCGTCCCAATGAGCAGTTCTTC
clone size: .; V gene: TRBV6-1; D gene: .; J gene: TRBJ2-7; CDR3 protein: CASSEVHYEQYF; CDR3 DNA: TGTGCCAGCAGTGAAGTACACTACGAGCAGTACTTC
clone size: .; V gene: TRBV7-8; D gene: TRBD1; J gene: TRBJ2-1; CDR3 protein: CASSPGTGDNEQFF; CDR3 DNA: TGTGCCAGCAGCCCCGGGACAGGGGACAATGAGCAGTTCTTC
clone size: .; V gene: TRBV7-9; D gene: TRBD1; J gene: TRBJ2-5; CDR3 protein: CASSSPPDREETQYF; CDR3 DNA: TGTGCCAGCAGTTCCCCCCCTGACAGGGAAGAGACCCAGTACTTC
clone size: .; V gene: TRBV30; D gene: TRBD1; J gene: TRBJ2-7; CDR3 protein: CAWSLRQGYEQYF; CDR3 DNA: TGTGCCTGGAGTCTCAGACAGGGATACGAGCAGTACTTC
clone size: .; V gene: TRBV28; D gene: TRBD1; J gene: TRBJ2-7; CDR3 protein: CASSLGGQGDGYEQYF; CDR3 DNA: TGTGCCAGCAGTTTAGGAGGACAGGGGGACGGGTACGAGCAGTACTTC
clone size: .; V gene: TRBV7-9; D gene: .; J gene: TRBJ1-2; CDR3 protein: CASSLEGPLGYTF; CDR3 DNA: TGTGCCAGCAGCTTAGAGGGGCCCCTGGGCTACACCTTC
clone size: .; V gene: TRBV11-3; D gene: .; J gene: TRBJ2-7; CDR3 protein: CASSLTVYEQYF; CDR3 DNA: TGTGCCAGCAGCTTAACTGTCTACGAGCAGTACTTC
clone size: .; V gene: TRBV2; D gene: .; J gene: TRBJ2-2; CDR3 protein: CASRDSVAGRSGELFF; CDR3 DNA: TGTGCCAGCAGGGATAGCGTGGCGGGCCGGTCCGGGGAGCTGTTTTTT
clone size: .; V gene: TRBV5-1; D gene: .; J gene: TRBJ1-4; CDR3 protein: CASSLVAGSPNEKLFF; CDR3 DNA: TGCGCCAGCAGCTTGGTGGCAGGGTCCCCTAATGAAAAACTGTTTTTT
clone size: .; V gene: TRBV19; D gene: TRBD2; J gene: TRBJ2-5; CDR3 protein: CASSIGRERETQYF; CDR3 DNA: TGTGCCAGTAGTATTGGGCGGGAGCGAGAGACCCAGTACTTC
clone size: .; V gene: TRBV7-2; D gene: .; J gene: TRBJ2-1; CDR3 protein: CASSFGGLLNNEQFF; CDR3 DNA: TGTGCCAGCAGCTTTGGGGGACTCTTGAACAATGAGCAGTTCTTC
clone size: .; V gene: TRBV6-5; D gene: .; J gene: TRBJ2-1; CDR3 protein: CASSYSGGRLDEQFF; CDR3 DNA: TGTGCCAGCAGTTACTCCGGGGGGCGCTTGGATGAGCAGTTCTTC
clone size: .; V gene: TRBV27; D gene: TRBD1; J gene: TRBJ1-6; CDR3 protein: CASSLGTGGRTLHF; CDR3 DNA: TGTGCCAGCAGTTTGGGGACAGGGGGCCGGACCCTCCACTTT
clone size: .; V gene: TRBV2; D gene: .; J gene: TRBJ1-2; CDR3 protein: CASRSDTANYGYTF; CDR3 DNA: TGTGCCAGCAGGTCAGATACAGCCAACTATGGCTACACCTTC
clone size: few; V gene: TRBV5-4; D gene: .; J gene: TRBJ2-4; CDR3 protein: CASSGSGENIQYF; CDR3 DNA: TGTGCCAGCTCCGGGAGTGGGGAAAACATTCAGTACTTC
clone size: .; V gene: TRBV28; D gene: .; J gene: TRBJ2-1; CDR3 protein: CASNSGGGGEDEQFF; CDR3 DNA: TGTGCCAGCAACTCCGGGGGAGGGGGAGAGGATGAGCAGTTCTTC
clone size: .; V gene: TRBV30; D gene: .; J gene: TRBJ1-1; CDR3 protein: CAWSVLTEAFF; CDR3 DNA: TGTGCCTGGAGTGTACTCACTGAAGCTTTCTTT
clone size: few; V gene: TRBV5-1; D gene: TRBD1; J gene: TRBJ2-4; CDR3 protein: CASSLGQGKNIQYF; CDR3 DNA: TGCGCCAGCAGCCTGGGACAGGGAAAAAACATTCAGTACTTC
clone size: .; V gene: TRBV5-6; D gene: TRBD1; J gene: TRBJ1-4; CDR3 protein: CASSRGQGQKLFF; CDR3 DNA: TGTGCCAGCAGCCGCGGACAGGGGCAAAAACTGTTTTTT
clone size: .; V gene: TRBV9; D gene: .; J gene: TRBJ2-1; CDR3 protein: CASSVGGLYLNEQFF; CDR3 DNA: TGTGCCAGCAGCGTAGGGGGACTGTACCTCAATGAGCAGTTCTTC